What follows are 13 T cell receptor beta chains derived from one specimen sequenced in a study of CD8 T cells in Susac syndrome. Reverse transcription of about 0.45 to 1 ug RNA was carried out with random hexamers. TCRdb used MiXCR to reprocess the immunoSEQ multiplex PCR reads, holding one entry per CDR3 protein. This sample has around 130,000 distinct CDR3 sequences, with about 94% found just once. Sequencing used CD4+ T cells from PBMCs. The receptors come from a human donor with multiple sclerosis.

V is TRBV6-7 and J is TRBJ2-7; D uncertain. TRBV6-7 is an open reading frame whose function is uncertain. Between the trimmed V and J ends, which lost 5 bases and 3 bases, there was a span of 11 bases. The CDR3 extends over 13 amino acids. CDR3 protein: CASSPYLGYEQYF. CDR3 coding DNA: TGTGCCAGCAGTCCCTACCTGGGCTACGAGCAGTACTTC.

The chain combines TRBV7-6 with TRBJ1-3; tentatively, D is TRBD1 (6 bases). The CDR3 contains 13 residues. CDR1 is SGHVS and CDR2 is FNYEAQ in the germline V gene. V lost 5 bases and J lost 4, with 9 bases in between. The CDR3 sequence: CASSHGQGNTIYF. As DNA, the CDR3 is TGTGCCAGCAGCCATGGACAGGGAAACACCATATATTTT.

The chain has TRBV7-2 and TRBJ2-7; no clear D. V was trimmed by 4 bases and J by 3 bases, leaving 13 bases between them. Germline assignment: CDR1 SGHTA and CDR2 FQGNSA. The length of the CDR3 is 14 residues. The CDR3 spells CASSYSDGHYEQYF. The CDR3, as DNA: TGTGCCAGCAGCTATTCTGACGGCCACTACGAGCAGTACTTC.

The J gene is TRBJ1-2, the V gene TRBV5-1; a weak D match, TRBD1 (5 bases). V shed 4 bases and J shed 4 bases, with 14 bases lying between them. The CDR3 is 14 residues long. Germline values: CDR1 SGHRS, CDR2 YFSETQ. CDR3 in DNA: TGCGCCAGCAGCCGGGGGTGGGGAGCCTATGGCTACACCTTC. It is translated as CASSRGWGAYGYTF.

V and J are TRBV11-2 and TRBJ1-1; a weak D match, TRBD1 (5 bases). Per the germline V gene, CDR1 is SGHAT and CDR2 is FQNNGV. This CDR3 contains 16 residues. The V end was cut by 4 bases, the J end by 11 bases, with 26 bases between. In DNA form, the CDR3 reads TGTGCCAGCAGCTCAAGCGGGACTAGGGTAGGAAACAAGGCTTTCTTT. This translates into CASSSSGTRVGNKAFF.

V and J are TRBV6-2 or TRBV6-3 and TRBJ2-5; D is uncertain. Germline CDR1 and CDR2: MNHEY and SVGEGT. The V end lost 7 bases, the J end lost 1 base, and 10 bases lay between the germline ends. The CDR3 spans 13 residues. In DNA form, the CDR3 reads TGTGCCAGCACCCAACCCCCCCAAGAGACCCAGTACTTC. The encoded protein is CASTQPPQETQYF.

The V and J genes are TRBV20-1 and TRBJ2-5, with 12 bases lining up with TRBD2. Germline-derived CDR1 and CDR2 are DFQATT and SNEGSKA (reference sequence). The CDR3 loop spans 16 amino acids. V dropped 5 bases and J dropped 4; count of bases not matched to a gene: 11. The CDR3 nucleotides read TGCAGTGCTCCGAAGACTAGCGGGGGATTGGGAGAGACCCAGTACTTC. This gives the protein CSAPKTSGGLGETQYF.

The gene calls are TRBV5-1 and TRBJ2-1; D not certain. This CDR3 is 15 amino acids long. Germline V lookup: CDR1 SGHRS, CDR2 YFSETQ. V lost 0 bases and J 4 bases, leaving 11 bases between the germline ends. In DNA, the CDR3 is TGCGCCAGCAGCTTGGGGAATCTAGGGTACAATGAGCAGTTCTTC. Amino acid sequence: CASSLGNLGYNEQFF.

The CDR3 DNA reads as TGTGCCAGCAGTTTGGGTCTCTCCAGCCACGAGCAGTACTTC. Protein sequence: CASSLGLSSHEQYF. The chain combines TRBV12-3 or TRBV12-4 with TRBJ2-7; the D is unclear. This CDR3 region has 14 residues. Trimming pared 3 bases from V and 5 bases from J, leaving 14 bases between.

The chain employs TRBV30 and TRBJ1-1, with 10 bases identical to TRBD1. CDR1 and CDR2 (germline): GTSNPN, SVGIG (reference sequence). V gave up 4 bases and J gave up 10 bases; unmatched junction bases: 6. CDR3 length equals 12 residues. The CDR3 spells CAWTRTGGRAFF. The CDR3 bases are TGTGCCTGGACCAGGACAGGGGGAAGAGCTTTCTTT.

This clonotype showed up just once. The chain joins TRBV20-1 to TRBJ1-5; TRBD1 matches at 7 bases. The CDR3 consists of 13 residues. Germline CDR1 reads DFQATT; CDR2 reads SNEGSKA (reference sequence). The V gene end was trimmed by 4 bases and the J gene end by 7 bases; junction bases not matched to a gene: 7. CDR3 in amino acids: CSATRGQGQPQHF. The CDR3 coding sequence is TGCAGTGCTACTAGGGGGCAAGGGCAGCCCCAGCATTTT.

This chain uses TRBV7-9 with TRBJ1-3, with 9 bases lining up with TRBD1. Trimming at V came to 3 bases and at J to 4 bases, leaving 7 bases not matched to a gene. The CDR3 spans 16 residues. Germline V gene sequence: CDR1 SEHNR, CDR2 FQNEAQ (reference sequence). CDR3 coding DNA: TGTGCCAGCAGCTTGGTGGGACAGGGACCCGGAAACACCATATATTTT. It encodes CASSLVGQGPGNTIYF.

The V and J genes are TRBV5-1 and TRBJ1-2; 7 bases align to TRBD1. Germline V lookup: CDR1 SGHRS, CDR2 YFSETQ. This CDR3 is built from 18 residues. V was clipped by 3 bases and J by 1 base; unmatched bases: 15. For the CDR3, the DNA is TGCGCCAGCAGCTCGTTCGGGACAGTACCCCATGGTAACTATGGCTACACCTTC. The encoded protein is CASSSFGTVPHGNYGYTF.